This T cell receptor (beta chain) appears in the sequencing data of a study of PD-L1 blockade in urothelial cancer. This clone was detected only once. The CDR3 sequence is 16 residues long. Trimming took 4 bases from V and 5 from J; bases not matched to a gene: 10. CDR1 SGHTA and CDR2 FQGNSA come from the germline V gene. Synthetic spike-ins, TCR analog templates, were added into each PCR. The data were produced by immunoSEQ multiplex PCR, yet TCRdb's version contains in-frame clones alone and is incomplete. The data hold some 56,000 clones, with around 84% observed a single time. The time point was: pretreatment peripheral blood. Each patient's cancer was a locally advanced or metastatic urothelial carcinoma.

This sequence originates from a man aged 50 to 60 with urothelial cancer. Here the sequenced sample was PBMCs, taken around atezolizumab (anti-PD-L1) treatment. The rearrangement joins TRBV7-2 to TRBJ2-4; 8 bases are shared with TRBD2. In nucleotides, the CDR3 is TGTGCCAGCAGCTCGCGGGGGAGCGGGAGCCAAAACATTCAGTACTTC. Residues: CASSSRGSGSQNIQYF.